This TCR beta chain was sequenced during a study of metastatic and nonmetastatic thyroid tumors. Across the study: Repertoires of blood and of tissue (tumor or nodule) from malignant and benign thyroid patients were compared. Whole-study findings and limits: Reported TCR beta diversity, measured in blood and tumor, was significantly higher for malignant thyroid tumors than for benign nodules.

TCRdb re-called the PCR reads via MiXCR. The sample shows 15,000 to 20,000 clones, around 29% of them seen only once. Until they underwent thyroid surgery, no patient had received any treatment. With 2 bases removed from V and 1 base from J, the gap between germline ends came to 15 bases. Germline lookup yields CDR1 SNHLY and CDR2 FYNNEI. CDR3 size: 17 residues. Turning to this clone: Its antigen remains unidentified.

The sample taken for sequencing was blood. V usage is TRBV2 and J usage is TRBJ2-1; TRBD1 or TRBD2 may be the D gene (5 bases each). The source of this sequence is a female donor with papillary thyroid cancer or a benign thyroid nodule (not recorded which). Some clones in this sample may be carry-over from other donors' samples. In DNA form, the CDR3 reads TGTGCCAGCAGTGAATTGCCGGGGCGCCCGTCCTACAATGAGCAGTTCTTC. This codes for CASSELPGRPSYNEQFF.